This entry lists 30 T cell receptor beta chains sequenced from one sample in a study of regulatory T cells in long-lasting Graves disease. The authors built TCR beta libraries using iRepertoire HTBI primers and Arm-PCR of CDR3 regions. MiXCR was run by TCRdb on the multiplex PCR reads, yielding one entry per CDR3 protein. This table has a few hundred thousand distinct CDR3 sequences, around 11% appearing once. Time point noted: newly diagnosed GD, antithyroid drugs for less than 3 months. Researchers made the TCR library from RNA that was extracted from PBMCs. The same sample was also studied in work on T cells in Graves' hyperthyroidism and ophthalmopathy.

Material: peripheral blood mononuclear cells (PBMCs), obtained at new diagnosis, from a patient treated with antithyroid drugs. These receptors all stem from a woman younger than 30 with Graves disease.

Worth noting for this clonotype: A single base separates this from a much larger clone, so it may be a read error. DNA for the CDR3: TGTGCCAGCAGCTCCGTGCTGGGCACCGGGGAGCTGTTTTTT. It yields the protein CASSSVLGTGELFF. This chain joins TRBV7-3 and TRBJ2-2; unclear D gene. CDR3 length equals 14 residues. From germline, CDR1 is SGHTA and CDR2 FQGTGA. Trimming took 4 bases from V and 4 from J, leaving 10 bases between them.

This clonotype occurred many times. This chain connects TRBV4-3 to TRBJ2-7; no definite D call. Trimming left V 0 bases short and J 3 bases short, with 12 bases between. There are 15 residues in the CDR3. Germline V CDR1 and CDR2: LGHNA, YSLEER. In DNA form, the CDR3 reads TGCGCCAGCAGCCAAGACCCAGGTCTGGGCTACGAGCAGTACTTC. Translating it yields CASSQDPGLGYEQYF.

Only one count was recorded for this clonotype. Possible read error: a much larger clone is one base away. V gene TRBV7-8 combines with J gene TRBJ1-1; D is perhaps TRBD1 (5 bases). The CDR3 covers 17 residues. The germline V gene has CDR1 SGHVS and CDR2 FQNEAQ. With 5 bases removed from V and 1 base from J, the gap between germline ends came to 20 bases. As DNA, the CDR3 is TGTGCCAGCAGCCCCACCAGGACACCATCGGGGAACACTGAAGCTTTCTTT. This translates into CASSPTRTPSGNTEAFF.

This clonotype was observed many times. The rearrangement joins TRBV6-1 to TRBJ2-3; a weak D match, TRBD1 (6 bases). Looked up from germline, CDR1 is MNHNS and CDR2 is SASEGT. V was shortened by 5 bases and J by 5 bases, with 14 bases between the two germline ends. The CDR3 length is 14 residues. For the CDR3, the DNA is TGTGCCAGCAGTCCCAGGGGAGCAAGAGATACGCAGTATTTT. Its translation: CASSPRGARDTQYF.

There are many counts of this clonotype. The V gene is TRBV6-5, the J gene TRBJ2-1, with TRBD2 as a possible D gene (6 bases). V shed 2 bases and J shed 4 bases, with 9 bases lying between them. CDR1 and CDR2 from the germline V gene are MNHEY and SVGAGI. This CDR3 is built from 14 residues. The CDR3 bases are TGTGCCAGCAGTTACCGACTAGAGTACAATGAGCAGTTCTTC. Translated, it gives CASSYRLEYNEQFF.

This clonotype was seen a few times. The chain uses TRBV6-1 and TRBJ2-2; D not resolved. Per germline, CDR1 MNHNS and CDR2 SASEGT. V dropped 6 bases and J dropped 1 base, with 9 bases sitting between them. The CDR3 is 14 amino acids. In DNA, the CDR3 is TGTGCCAGCAGCCAAGGCATGAACACCGGGGAGCTGTTTTTT. It translates to CASSQGMNTGELFF.

This clonotype was seen repeatedly, ten times or more. The rearrangement links TRBV11-3 to TRBJ1-3; no firm D call. Between the trimmed V and J ends, which lost 9 bases and 1 base, there was a span of 16 bases. CDR3 length equals 15 residues. CDR1 and CDR2 (germline): SGHNT, YENEEA. CDR3 sequence reads: CARNNLDESGNTIYF. For the CDR3, the DNA is TGTGCCAGGAATAATCTCGACGAGTCTGGAAACACCATATATTTT.

This clonotype was picked up many times. The chain is built from TRBV15 and TRBJ1-2, with a tentative D call TRBD1 (5 bases). Trimming left V 2 bases short and J 1 base short, with 5 bases between. This CDR3 spans 13 amino acids. Germline assignment: CDR1 LNHNV and CDR2 YYDKDF (reference sequence). The CDR3: CATSRQGNYGYTF. CDR3 bases: TGTGCCACCAGCAGACAGGGTAACTATGGCTACACCTTC.

There are many counts of this clonotype. The rearrangement links TRBV12-5 to TRBJ2-7; the D gene is possibly TRBD2 (5 bases). Germline V gene sequence: CDR1 LGHNT, CDR2 FRNRAP. V lost 5 bases to trimming and J lost 5 bases, with 13 bases between them. The CDR3 contains 13 residues. CDR3 sequence (DNA): TGTGCTAGTGGTCCCGACGGGGTTGACGAGCAGTACTTC. Translated: CASGPDGVDEQYF. The whole variable domain, filled in from reference TRBV12-5 and TRBJ2-7, reads DARVTQTPRHKVTEMGQEVTMRCQPILGHNTVFWYRQTMMQGLELLAYFRNRAPLDDSGMPKDRFSAEMPDATLATLKIQPSEPRDSAVYFCASGPDGVDEQYFGPGTRLTVT.

There are many counts of this clonotype. The chain joins TRBV2 to TRBJ2-1, with D unclear. The length of the CDR3 is 15 residues. The germline gives CDR1 SNHLY, CDR2 FYNNEI. V lost 3 bases and J 2 bases, leaving 11 bases between the germline ends. In nucleotides, the CDR3 is TGTGCCAGCAGTGATTTCGGACGGACCTACAATGAGCAGTTCTTC. This encodes CASSDFGRTYNEQFF.

This clonotype was detected many times. This rearrangement joins TRBV29-1 to TRBJ1-1; no clear D. This CDR3 is built from 13 residues. Per germline, CDR1 SQVTM and CDR2 ANQGSEA. Trimming took 7 bases from V and 4 from J, leaving 16 bases between them. The CDR3 nucleotides are TGCAGCGCCGGCAGTCCTAGACGCACTGAAGCTTTCTTT. Its protein is CSAGSPRRTEAFF.

This clonotype has a count of ten or more. The rearrangement links TRBV11-2 to TRBJ2-7; D is perhaps TRBD1 (7 bases). The CDR3 is 14 amino acids. In germline, CDR1 is SGHAT, CDR2 FQNNGV. V dropped 5 bases and J dropped 0 bases, with 11 bases sitting between them. CDR3 sequence (DNA): TGTGCCAGCAGCCGCGGGACAGCCTCCTACGAGCAGTACTTC. Protein product: CASSRGTASYEQYF.

This clonotype has a count of ten or more. The chain uses TRBV2 and TRBJ1-1; D remains ambiguous. In germline, CDR1 is SNHLY, CDR2 FYNNEI. The CDR3 is made up of 10 amino acids. Trimming shortened V by 4 bases and J by 6 bases, and 3 bases separated the two germline ends. The CDR3 sequence is CASSGAEAFF. CDR3 DNA: TGTGCCAGCAGTGGAGCTGAAGCTTTCTTT.

The sample holds a few counts of this clonotype. This rearrangement joins TRBV11-2 to TRBJ1-1; D ambiguous. Trimming took 5 bases from V and 4 from J, leaving 17 bases between them. This CDR3 has 15 amino acids. Germline V gene lookup returns CDR1 SGHAT and CDR2 FQNNGV. The CDR3 sequence: CASSVAGNGVTEAFF. In DNA form, the CDR3 reads TGTGCCAGCAGCGTAGCCGGGAATGGGGTCACTGAAGCTTTCTTT.

This clonotype came up many times. The genes are TRBV12-3 or TRBV12-4 and TRBJ2-1, with 12 bases fitting TRBD2. The CDR3 runs to 15 residues. V gave up 3 bases and J gave up 7 bases; unmatched junction bases: 4. CDR3 residues: CASSFFGTSGNEQFF. Here the CDR3 DNA reads TGTGCCAGCAGTTTTTTTGGGACTAGCGGGAATGAGCAGTTCTTC.

This clonotype was recorded many times. The germline gene is not matched at one end of the junction; a read error may be the cause. The V gene is TRBV5-5, the J gene TRBJ1-2; the match to TRBD1 covers 8 bases. The CDR3 extends over 14 amino acids. Germline values: CDR1 SGHKS, CDR2 YYEKEE (reference sequence). The CDR3 loop reads CASSLDREAYGYTF. The CDR3 region has the DNA TGCGCCAGCAGCTTGGACAGGGAAGCCTATGGCTACACCTTC.

This clonotype has ten or more counts. The chain recombines TRBV2 with TRBJ2-7; D possibly corresponds to TRBD2 (6 bases). The CDR3 is 16 residues long. Germline-derived CDR1 and CDR2 are SNHLY and FYNNEI. V was clipped by 5 bases and J by 2 bases, with 19 bases between them. The CDR3 DNA follows: TGTGCCAGCAGTTTGACCTTCGACCGGGGGACCTACGAGCAGTACTTC. Translated, it gives CASSLTFDRGTYEQYF.

The rearrangement uses TRBV5-1 and TRBJ2-1; maybe TRBD1 (7 bases). Trimming cost V 0 bases and J 7 bases, with 11 bases left between them. The V gene's germline CDR1 is SGHRS and CDR2 YFSETQ. The CDR3 sequence is 14 residues long. DNA of the CDR3: TGCGCCAGCAGCTTGGAGACAGGGAGGAATGAGCAGTTCTTC. This sequence encodes CASSLETGRNEQFF.

The J gene is TRBJ2-1, the V gene TRBV7-2; TRBD2 matches 9 bases. Germline CDR1 SGHTA, CDR2 FQGNSA. The CDR3 runs 15 residues. Trimming at V came to 5 bases and at J to 6 bases, leaving 8 bases not matched to a gene. The CDR3 sequence is CASSARLAEINEQFF. DNA of the CDR3: TGTGCCAGCAGCGCCCGACTAGCGGAAATCAATGAGCAGTTCTTC.

Of note for this clonotype: Since a much larger clone is just one base distant, this may be a read error. This rearrangement joins TRBV6-1 to TRBJ1-1; D may be TRBD1 (6 bases). The V gene lost 7 bases and the J gene lost 1 base, with 13 bases spanning the gap. CDR3 length equals 14 residues. The germline CDR1 and CDR2 sequences are MNHNS and SASEGT. The CDR3 DNA is TGTGCCAGCATCCCGGACAGCGCGAACACTGAAGCTTTCTTT. As protein: CASIPDSANTEAFF.

J is TRBJ2-2 and V is TRBV20-1, with D possibly being TRBD2 (5 bases). Trimming took 5 bases from V and 5 from J, leaving 12 bases between them. Germline CDR1 reads DFQATT; CDR2 reads SNEGSKA (reference sequence). The CDR3 is 13 amino acids. CDR3 loop: CSASPPGTGELFF. The CDR3 DNA follows: TGCAGTGCTTCTCCCCCGGGAACCGGGGAGCTGTTTTTT.

This clonotype was seen ten or more times. The chain links TRBV7-2 to TRBJ2-5; 13 bases fit TRBD2. The CDR3 has 15 amino acids. CDR1 and CDR2 (germline): SGHTA, FQGNSA. The V segment lost 7 bases and the J segment 3 bases; nucleotides outside the gene matches: 5. The CDR3 sequence is CASIGGLAGKETQYF. The CDR3 region has the DNA TGTGCCAGCATTGGGGGACTAGCGGGAAAAGAGACCCAGTACTTC.

This sequence joins TRBV9 and TRBJ2-1; 13 bases agree with TRBD2. With V trimmed by 3 bases and J by 6 bases, 3 bases remained unmatched. The CDR3 runs 15 residues. Germline V gene sequence: CDR1 SGDLS, CDR2 YYNGEE. The CDR3 DNA follows: TGTGCCAGCAGCGGGGGACTAGCGGGAACCAATGAGCAGTTCTTC. Protein sequence: CASSGGLAGTNEQFF.

This clonotype was counted at least ten times. The chain is built from TRBV20-1 and TRBJ2-1; 7 bases match TRBD2. In germline, CDR1 is DFQATT, CDR2 SNEGSKA (reference sequence). V gave up 6 bases and J gave up 5 bases; unmatched junction bases: 16. This CDR3 spans 16 amino acids. CDR3: CSASPRTRLIHNEQFF. In DNA, the CDR3 is TGCAGTGCGAGCCCCCGGACTAGACTGATTCACAATGAGCAGTTCTTC.

This clonotype showed up many times. This chain uses TRBV7-8 with TRBJ1-1; D possibly corresponds to TRBD1 (5 bases). The CDR3 runs to 13 residues. V shed 10 bases and J shed 6 bases, with 18 bases lying between them. The germline CDR1 and CDR2 sequences are SGHVS and FQNEAQ. The CDR3 reads CATSGRVAAEAFF. CDR3 DNA sequence: TGTGCCACGTCGGGCAGGGTGGCGGCTGAAGCTTTCTTT.

This chain links TRBV12-3 or TRBV12-4 with TRBJ2-3, with TRBD2 identical over 9 bases. There are 19 residues in the CDR3. With V trimmed by 1 base and J by 0 bases, 11 bases remained unmatched. CDR3 in DNA: TGTGCCAGCAGTTTAGTCCGCGGTCTAGCGGGATCTAGCACAGATACGCAGTATTTT. Translated: CASSLVRGLAGSSTDTQYF.

This clonotype was recorded many times. V is TRBV28 and J is TRBJ2-2, with 8 bases that match TRBD1. Germline lookup yields CDR1 MDHEN and CDR2 SYDVKM. The J segment lost 3 bases and the V segment lost 6 bases, leaving 6 bases of the junction unmatched. The CDR3 consists of 15 residues. CDR3 in amino acids: CASRLTGEDTGELFF. DNA for the CDR3: TGTGCCAGCAGGTTGACAGGGGAGGACACCGGGGAGCTGTTTTTT.

This clonotype was seen more than once but under ten times. The rearrangement uses TRBV7-6 and TRBJ2-7; 14 bases map to TRBD2. With 5 bases clipped from V and 7 bases from J, the junction kept 4 bases outside the gene matches. The germline CDR1 and CDR2 sequences are SGHVS and FNYEAQ. The CDR3 covers 14 residues. As DNA, the CDR3 is TGTGCCAGCAGCCCGGGACTAGCGGGAGAGGAGCAGTACTTC. The encoded protein is CASSPGLAGEEQYF.

This clonotype came up once. This rearrangement joins TRBV20-1 to TRBJ1-6, with D tentatively TRBD1 (5 bases). Germline CDR1 DFQATT, CDR2 SNEGSKA (reference sequence). V was shortened by 1 base and J by 3 bases, with 10 bases between the two germline ends. This CDR3 comprises 15 residues. This chain's CDR3 is CSARALGDYNSPLHF. The CDR3 nucleotides are TGCAGTGCTAGAGCCCTAGGGGACTATAATTCACCCCTCCACTTT.

This clonotype appeared many times. This chain joins TRBV20-1 and TRBJ2-7, with 8 bases aligning to TRBD2. V was clipped by 5 bases and J by 0 bases; unmatched bases: 9. The germline V gene encodes CDR1 DFQATT and CDR2 SNEGSKA (reference sequence). The CDR3 has 15 residues. The CDR3 reads CSAPPVSGISYEQYF. DNA of the CDR3: TGCAGTGCTCCCCCTGTTAGCGGGATCTCCTACGAGCAGTACTTC.